The source of this TCR beta chain is a study of technical replicates of blood from several donors. With 8 bases removed from V and 4 bases from J, the gap between germline ends came to 17 bases. This CDR3 has 14 residues. Germline V gene lookup returns CDR1 PRHDT and CDR2 FYEKMQ (reference sequence). The repertoire was sequenced with immunoSEQ multiplex PCR; TCRdb's copy has only in-frame clones and lacks some. This sample has some 80,000 clones; approximately 96% occur once, and the top ten carry under 0.4%. The source material was T cells isolated from PBMCs. The chain carries TRBV13 and TRBJ1-1; TRBD1 is a possible D gene (6 bases). The origin of this receptor is a human donor in good health. The CDR3 DNA sequence: TGTGCCAGCTCAAACCCAGGGGTGGGCACTGAAGCTTTCTTT. Amino acids: CASSNPGVGTEAFF.